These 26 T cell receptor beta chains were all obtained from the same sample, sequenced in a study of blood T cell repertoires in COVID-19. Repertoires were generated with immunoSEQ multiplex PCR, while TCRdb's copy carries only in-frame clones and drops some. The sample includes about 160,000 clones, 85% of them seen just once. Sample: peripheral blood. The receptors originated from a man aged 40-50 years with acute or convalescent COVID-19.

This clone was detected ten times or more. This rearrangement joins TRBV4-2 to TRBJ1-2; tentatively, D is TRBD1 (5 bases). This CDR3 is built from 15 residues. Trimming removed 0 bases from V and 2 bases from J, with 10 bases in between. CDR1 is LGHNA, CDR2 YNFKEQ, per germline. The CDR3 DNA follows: TGTGCCAGCAGCCAAGATCAACCAGGGAACTATGGCTACACCTTC. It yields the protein CASSQDQPGNYGYTF.

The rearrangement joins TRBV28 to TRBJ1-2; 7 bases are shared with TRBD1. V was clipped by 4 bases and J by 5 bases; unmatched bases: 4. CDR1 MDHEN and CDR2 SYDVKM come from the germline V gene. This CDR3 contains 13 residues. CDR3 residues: CASSSGQLYGYTF. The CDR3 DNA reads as TGTGCCAGCAGTTCGGGACAGCTTTATGGCTACACCTTC.

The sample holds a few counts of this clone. CDR3 residues: CAWKQQSSGNTIYF. In nucleotides, the CDR3 is TGTGCCTGGAAACAACAGAGCTCTGGAAACACCATATATTTT. This sequence joins TRBV30 and TRBJ1-3; no reliable D call. Germline lookup yields CDR1 GTSNPN and CDR2 SVGIG (reference sequence). CDR3 length: 14 residues. The ends were cut back, 4 bases at V and 0 bases at J, with 10 bases in the middle.

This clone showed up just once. CDR3 region: CASSPQQGSPLHF. CDR3 DNA: TGTGCCAGCAGTCCCCAACAGGGTTCACCCCTCCACTTT. The chain recombines TRBV12-3 or TRBV12-4 with TRBJ1-6, with TRBD1 as a possible D gene (6 bases). CDR3 length: 13 residues. V was pared by 5 bases and J by 9 bases, with 11 bases between.

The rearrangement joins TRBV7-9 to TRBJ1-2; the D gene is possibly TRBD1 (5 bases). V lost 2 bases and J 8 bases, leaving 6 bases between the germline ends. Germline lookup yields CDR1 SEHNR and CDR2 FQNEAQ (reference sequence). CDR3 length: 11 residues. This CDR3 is CASSLSGGYTF. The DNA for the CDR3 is TGTGCCAGCAGCTTATCAGGGGGCTACACCTTC.

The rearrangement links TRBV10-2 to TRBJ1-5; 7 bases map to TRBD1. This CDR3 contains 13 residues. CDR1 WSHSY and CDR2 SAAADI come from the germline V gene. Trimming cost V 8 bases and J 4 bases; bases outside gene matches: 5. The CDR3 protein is CASQGERNQPQHF. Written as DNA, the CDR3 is TGCGCCAGCCAGGGGGAAAGAAATCAGCCCCAGCATTTT.

The CDR3 sequence is CASSYTGGGLQETQYF. Here the CDR3 DNA reads TGTGCCAGCAGTTATACAGGGGGTGGACTCCAAGAGACCCAGTACTTC. The V call is TRBV6-6, the J call TRBJ2-5; 8 bases are shared with TRBD1. This CDR3 comprises 16 residues. The germline V gene has CDR1 MNHNY and CDR2 SVGAGI (reference sequence). V trimming: 3 bases; J trimming: 1 base; junction bases outside the gene matches: 7.

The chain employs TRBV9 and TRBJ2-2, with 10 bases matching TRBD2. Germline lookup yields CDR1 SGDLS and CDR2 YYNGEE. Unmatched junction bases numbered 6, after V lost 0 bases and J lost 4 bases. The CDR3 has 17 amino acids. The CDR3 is CASSVDPQRGGTGELFF. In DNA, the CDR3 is TGTGCCAGCAGCGTAGATCCCCAGCGGGGGGGCACCGGGGAGCTGTTTTTT. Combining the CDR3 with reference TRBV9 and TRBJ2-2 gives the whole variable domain DSGVTQTPKHLITATGQRVTLRCSPRSGDLSVYWYQQSLDQGLQFLIQYYNGEERAKGNILERFSAQQFPDLHSELNLSSLELGDSALYFCASSVDPQRGGTGELFFGEGSRLTVL.

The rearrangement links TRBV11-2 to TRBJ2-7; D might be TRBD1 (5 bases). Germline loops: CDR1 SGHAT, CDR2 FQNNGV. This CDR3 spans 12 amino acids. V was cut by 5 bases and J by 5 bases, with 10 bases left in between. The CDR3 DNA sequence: TGTGCCAGCAGCGCAGGGTTGCACGAGCAGTACTTC. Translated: CASSAGLHEQYF.

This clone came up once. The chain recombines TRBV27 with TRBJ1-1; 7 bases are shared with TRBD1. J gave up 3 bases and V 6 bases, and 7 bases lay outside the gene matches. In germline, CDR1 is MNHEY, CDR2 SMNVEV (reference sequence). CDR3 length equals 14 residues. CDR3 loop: CASRVEGGYTEAFF. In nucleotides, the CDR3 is TGTGCCAGCAGGGTGGAAGGGGGCTACACTGAAGCTTTCTTT.

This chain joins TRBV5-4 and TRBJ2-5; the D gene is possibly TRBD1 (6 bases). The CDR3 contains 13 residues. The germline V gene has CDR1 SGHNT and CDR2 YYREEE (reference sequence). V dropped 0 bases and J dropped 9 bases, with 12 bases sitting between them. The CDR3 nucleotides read TGTGCCAGCAGCTTGGCATCAGGGGATGCCCAGTACTTC. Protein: CASSLASGDAQYF.

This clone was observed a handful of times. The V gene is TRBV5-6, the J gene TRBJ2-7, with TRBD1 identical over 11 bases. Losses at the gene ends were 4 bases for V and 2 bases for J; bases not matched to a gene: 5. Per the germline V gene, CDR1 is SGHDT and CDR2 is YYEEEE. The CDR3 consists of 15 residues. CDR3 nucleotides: TGTGCCAGCAGCGTCCAGGACAGGGGGCCCTACGAGCAGTACTTC. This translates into CASSVQDRGPYEQYF.

CDR3 coding DNA: TGCGCCAGCAGAGACGGGACTAGCGGGGTCACAGATACGCAGTATTTT. This gives the protein CASRDGTSGVTDTQYF. The chain carries TRBV10-2 and TRBJ2-3; TRBD2 agrees at 13 bases. The CDR3 is 16 residues long. V lost 6 bases, J lost 2 bases, and 5 bases stayed unmatched. Germline CDR1 WSHSY, CDR2 SAAADI.

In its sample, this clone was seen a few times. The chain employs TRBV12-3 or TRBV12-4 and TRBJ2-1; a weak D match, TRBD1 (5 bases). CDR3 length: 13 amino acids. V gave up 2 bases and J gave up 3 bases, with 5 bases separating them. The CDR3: CASSLTGYNEQFF. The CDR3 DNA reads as TGTGCCAGCAGTTTAACAGGCTACAATGAGCAGTTCTTC.

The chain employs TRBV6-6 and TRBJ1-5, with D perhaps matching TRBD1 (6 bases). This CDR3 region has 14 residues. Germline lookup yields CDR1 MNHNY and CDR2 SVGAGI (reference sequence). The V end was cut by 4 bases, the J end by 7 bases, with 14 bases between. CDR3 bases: TGTGCCAGCAGTTTTTCAGGGGCAGAACAGCCCCAGCATTTT. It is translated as CASSFSGAEQPQHF.

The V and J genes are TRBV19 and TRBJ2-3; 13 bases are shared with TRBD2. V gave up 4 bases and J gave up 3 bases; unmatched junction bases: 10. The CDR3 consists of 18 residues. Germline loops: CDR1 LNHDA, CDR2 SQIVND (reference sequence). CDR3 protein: CASSRGRLAGGQTDTQYF. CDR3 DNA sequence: TGTGCCAGTAGTAGAGGCCGACTAGCGGGGGGTCAAACAGATACGCAGTATTTT.

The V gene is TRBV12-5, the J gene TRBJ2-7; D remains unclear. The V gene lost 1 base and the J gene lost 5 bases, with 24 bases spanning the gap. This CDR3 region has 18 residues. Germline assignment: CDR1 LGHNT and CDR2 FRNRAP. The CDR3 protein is CASGLGDYPDAGGHEQYF. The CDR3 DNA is TGTGCTAGTGGTTTGGGAGATTATCCGGATGCCGGCGGCCACGAGCAGTACTTC.

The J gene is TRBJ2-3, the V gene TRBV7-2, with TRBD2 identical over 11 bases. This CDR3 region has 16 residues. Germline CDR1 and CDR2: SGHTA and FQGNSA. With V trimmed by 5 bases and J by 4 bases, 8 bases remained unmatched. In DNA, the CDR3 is TGTGCCAGCAGCCCAGCGACTAGCGGGGCTGCAGATACGCAGTATTTT. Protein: CASSPATSGAADTQYF.

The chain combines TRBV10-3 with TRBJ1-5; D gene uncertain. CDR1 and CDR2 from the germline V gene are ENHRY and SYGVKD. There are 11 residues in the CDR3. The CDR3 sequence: CGAGSNQPQHF. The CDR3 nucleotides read TGTGGCGCGGGGAGCAATCAGCCCCAGCATTTT.

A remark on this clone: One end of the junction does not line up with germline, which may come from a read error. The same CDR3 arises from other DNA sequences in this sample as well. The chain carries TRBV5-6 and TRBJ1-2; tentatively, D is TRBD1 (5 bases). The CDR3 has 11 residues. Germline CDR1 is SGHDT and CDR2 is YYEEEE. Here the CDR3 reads CASSLRQGYTF. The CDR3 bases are TGTGCCAGTAGCTTACGACAGGGCTACACCTTC.

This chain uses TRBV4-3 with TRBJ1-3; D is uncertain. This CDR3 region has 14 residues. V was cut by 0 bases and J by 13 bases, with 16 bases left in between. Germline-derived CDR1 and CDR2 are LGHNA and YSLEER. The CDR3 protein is CASSQDFGGKAIYF. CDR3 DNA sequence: TGCGCCAGCAGCCAAGATTTCGGCGGAAAGGCGATATATTTT.

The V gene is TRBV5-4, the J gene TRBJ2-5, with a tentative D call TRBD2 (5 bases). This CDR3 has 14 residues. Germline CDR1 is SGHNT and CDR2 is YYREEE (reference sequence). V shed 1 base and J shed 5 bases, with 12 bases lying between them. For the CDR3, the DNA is TGTGCCAGCAGCTTGTATTCGGGGTCGGAGACCCAGTACTTC. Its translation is CASSLYSGSETQYF.

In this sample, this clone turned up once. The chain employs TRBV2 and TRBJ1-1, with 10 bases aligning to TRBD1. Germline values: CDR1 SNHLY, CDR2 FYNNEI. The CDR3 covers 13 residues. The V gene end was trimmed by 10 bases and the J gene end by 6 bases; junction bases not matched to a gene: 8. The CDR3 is CAIGQGVISEAFF. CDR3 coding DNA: TGTGCCATAGGACAGGGGGTAATCTCTGAAGCTTTCTTT.

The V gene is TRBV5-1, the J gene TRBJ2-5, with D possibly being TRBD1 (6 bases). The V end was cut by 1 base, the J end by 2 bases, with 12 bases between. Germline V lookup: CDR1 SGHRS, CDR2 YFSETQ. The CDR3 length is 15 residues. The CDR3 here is CASSLFTGSQETQYF. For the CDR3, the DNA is TGCGCCAGCAGCTTGTTCACAGGGAGTCAAGAGACCCAGTACTTC. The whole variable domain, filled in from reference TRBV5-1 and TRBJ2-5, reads KAGVTQTPRYLIKTRGQQVTLSCSPISGHRSVSWYQQTPGQGLQFLFEYFSETQRNKGNFPGRFSGRQFSNSRSEMNVSTLELGDSALYLCASSLFTGSQETQYFGPGTRLLVL.

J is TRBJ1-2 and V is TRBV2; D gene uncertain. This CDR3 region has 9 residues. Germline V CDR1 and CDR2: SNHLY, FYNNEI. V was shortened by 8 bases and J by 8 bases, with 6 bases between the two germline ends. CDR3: CASGPGYTF. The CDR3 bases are TGTGCCAGCGGGCCCGGCTACACCTTC.

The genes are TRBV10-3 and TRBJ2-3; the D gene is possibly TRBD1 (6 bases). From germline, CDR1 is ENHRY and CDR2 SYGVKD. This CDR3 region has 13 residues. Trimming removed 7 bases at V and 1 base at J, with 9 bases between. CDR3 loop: CAINPGGTDTQYF. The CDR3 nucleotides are TGTGCCATCAACCCAGGGGGCACAGATACGCAGTATTTT.